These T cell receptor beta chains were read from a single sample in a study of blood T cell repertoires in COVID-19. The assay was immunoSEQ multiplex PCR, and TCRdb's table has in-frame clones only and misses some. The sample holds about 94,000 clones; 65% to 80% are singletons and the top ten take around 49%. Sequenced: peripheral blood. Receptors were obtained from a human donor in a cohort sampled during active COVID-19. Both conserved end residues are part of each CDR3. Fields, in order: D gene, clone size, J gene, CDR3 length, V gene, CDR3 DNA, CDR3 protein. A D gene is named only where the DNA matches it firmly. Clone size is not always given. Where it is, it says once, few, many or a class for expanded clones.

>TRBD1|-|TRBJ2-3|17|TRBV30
TGTGCCTCCCCCCTTCCGGGACAGGGGGCTTTTACAGATACGCAGTATTTT
CASPLPGQGAFTDTQYF
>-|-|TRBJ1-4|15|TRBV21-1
TGTGCCAGCAGCAAACTGGACAGGGAGGATGAAAAACTGTTTTTT
CASSKLDREDEKLFF
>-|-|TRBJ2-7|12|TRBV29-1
TGCAGCGTTGTATCAGGGGCCTACGAGCAGTACTTC
CSVVSGAYEQYF
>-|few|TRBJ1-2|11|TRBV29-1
TGCAGCGTTGAACAGGGCTATGGCTACACCTTC
CSVEQGYGYTF
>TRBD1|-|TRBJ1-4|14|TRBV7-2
TGTGCCAGCAAACTGGACAGGGGGAATGAAAAACTGTTTTTT
CASKLDRGNEKLFF
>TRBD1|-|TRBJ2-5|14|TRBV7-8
TGTGCCAGCAGCTCGGGACAGCTCCGGGAGACCCAGTACTTC
CASSSGQLRETQYF
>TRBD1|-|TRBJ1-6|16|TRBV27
TGTGCCAGCAGTCCAATTCGGACAGGGGTAGGTTCACCCCTCCACTTT
CASSPIRTGVGSPLHF
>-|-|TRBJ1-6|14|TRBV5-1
TGCGCCAGCAGCCGACAGGCGGATAATTCACCCCTCCACTTT
CASSRQADNSPLHF
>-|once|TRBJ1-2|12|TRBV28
TGTGCCAGCAGGTTCCGGCGCGGCGGCTACACCTTC
CASRFRRGGYTF
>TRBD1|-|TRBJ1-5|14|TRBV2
TGTGCCAGCAGTGAAATGGACAGGGGTCAGCCCCAGCATTTT
CASSEMDRGQPQHF
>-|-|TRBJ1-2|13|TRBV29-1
TGCAGCGTTGAAGACACAGTGGGACAAGGCTACACCTTC
CSVEDTVGQGYTF
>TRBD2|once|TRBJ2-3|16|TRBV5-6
TGTGCCAGCAGCTTGGGAACAGCGGGAGGGCCGGATACGCAGTATTTT
CASSLGTAGGPDTQYF
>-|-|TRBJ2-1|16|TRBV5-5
TGTGCCAGCAGCTTGGAGGGAGGGGGAGCCTACAATGAGCAGTTCTTC
CASSLEGGGAYNEQFF
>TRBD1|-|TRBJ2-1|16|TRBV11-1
TGTGCCAGCAGCTCTTCAGGGGGCGGGTCCTACAATGAGCAGTTCTTC
CASSSSGGGSYNEQFF
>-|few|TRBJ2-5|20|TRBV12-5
TGTGCTAGTGGTTTGGTACCTGCAGAAGGGACAAAGGACCGGGAAGAGACCCAGTACTTC
CASGLVPAEGTKDREETQYF
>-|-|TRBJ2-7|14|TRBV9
TGTGCCAGCAGCCGTCTAGATTCCACCTACGAGCAGTACTTC
CASSRLDSTYEQYF
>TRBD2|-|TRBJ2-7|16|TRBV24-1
TGTGCCACCCTGGGACTAGCGGGAGGTAACGACTACGAGCAGTACTTC
CATLGLAGGNDYEQYF
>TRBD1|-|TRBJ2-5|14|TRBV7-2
TGTGCCAGCAGCTTAGGAGGGGGCGCGAAGACCCAGTACTTC
CASSLGGGAKTQYF
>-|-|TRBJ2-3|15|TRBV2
TGTGCCAGCAGTGAAGAGCGATCCAGCACAGATACGCAGTATTTT
CASSEERSSTDTQYF
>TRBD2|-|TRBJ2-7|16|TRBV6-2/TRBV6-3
TGTGCCAGCAGTTACTCGGGACTAGGACCTAGGTACGAGCAGTACTTC
CASSYSGLGPRYEQYF
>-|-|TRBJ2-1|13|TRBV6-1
TGTGCCAGCAGTGACCGGGTCAAAAATGAGCAGTTCTTC
CASSDRVKNEQFF
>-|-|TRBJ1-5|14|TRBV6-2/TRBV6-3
TGTGCCAGCAGTCCGGGTATGCGCAATCAGCCCCAGCATTTT
CASSPGMRNQPQHF
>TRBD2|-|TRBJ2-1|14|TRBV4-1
TGCGCCAGCAGCGGGACTAGCGGGATGGGAGAGCAGTTCTTC
CASSGTSGMGEQFF
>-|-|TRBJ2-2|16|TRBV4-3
TGCGCCAGCAGCCAACAAGCGGGCAGGGATACCGGGGAGCTGTTTTTT
CASSQQAGRDTGELFF
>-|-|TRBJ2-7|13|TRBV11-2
TGTGCCAGCCGGACTCTCAGCTCCTACGAGCAGTACTTC
CASRTLSSYEQYF
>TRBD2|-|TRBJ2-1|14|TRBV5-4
TGTGCCAGCAGCTGGTCGGCGGGAGGGATTGAGCAGTTCTTC
CASSWSAGGIEQFF
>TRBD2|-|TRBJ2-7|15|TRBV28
TGTGCCAGCAGCGGGACTAGCGGGGGCTCCTACGAGCAGTACTTC
CASSGTSGGSYEQYF
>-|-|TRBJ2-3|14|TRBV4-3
TGCGCCAGCAGCCCTACGGTTAGCACAGATACGCAGTATTTT
CASSPTVSTDTQYF
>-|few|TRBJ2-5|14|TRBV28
TGTGCCAGCAGCGCCGGGGACACGCAAGAGACCCAGTACTTC
CASSAGDTQETQYF
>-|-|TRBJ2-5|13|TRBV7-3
TGTGCCAGCAGCTTAGTCGTCCAAGAGACCCAGTACTTC
CASSLVVQETQYF
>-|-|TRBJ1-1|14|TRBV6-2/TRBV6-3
TGTGCCAGCAGTGCTTTACAGGGGAACACTGAAGCTTTCTTT
CASSALQGNTEAFF